This T cell receptor (beta chain) was retrieved from a study of response to subunit inactivated influenza vaccine. CDR1 is SEHNR, CDR2 FQNEAQ, per germline (reference sequence). With V trimmed by 0 bases and J by 4 bases, 4 bases remained unmatched. The CDR3 has 15 amino acids. There are many counts of this clonotype. Antigen: not known. TCRdb redid the calling of the RT-PCR reads with MiXCR, one entry per CDR3 protein. The table lists around 190,000 distinct CDR3 sequences, about 9% of them singletons. Notes on the study in general: The authors suggested that few new T cells are recruited per seasonal influenza vaccination.

This clonotype was sampled from a man between 45 and 60 years old who received an inactivated influenza vaccine. The J gene is TRBJ2-7, the V gene TRBV7-9; 9 bases are shared with TRBD1. Specimen: non-naive T cells sorted from PBMCs, collected on the day of vaccination. The CDR3 sequence: CASSLAGQGTYEQYF. The CDR3 DNA sequence: TGTGCCAGCAGCTTAGCGGGACAGGGAACATACGAGCAGTACTTC.